These 28 T cell receptor beta chains originate from one sample sequenced in a study of Graves' ophthalmopathy and Graves' hyperthyroidism. Amplifying from RNA transcripts, the study obtained TCR beta CDR3 regions. RT-PCR in the first round used HTBI primers; a second-round multiplex PCR followed. TCRdb used MiXCR to reprocess the multiplex PCR reads, holding one entry per CDR3 protein. The sample includes roughly 160,000 distinct CDR3 sequences, roughly 37% of them seen just once. Material for sequencing was peripheral blood. The receptors stem from a woman aged 40 to 55 with Graves' ophthalmopathy.

This clonotype was found many times. V usage is TRBV5-6 and J usage is TRBJ2-7; D may be TRBD1 (7 bases). Germline-derived CDR1 and CDR2 are SGHDT and YYEEEE. Deletions cut 2 bases from V and 5 bases from J, with 17 bases between. The CDR3 has 15 residues. CDR3 nucleotide sequence: TGTGCCAGCAGCTTCAGGGGGGCAGGGCTCCACGAGCAGTACTTC. It translates to CASSFRGAGLHEQYF.

This clonotype was counted ten times or more. The chain carries TRBV28 and TRBJ1-2; 7 bases line up with TRBD1. J was trimmed by 0 bases and V by 5 bases; bases with no gene match: 9. CDR1 and CDR2 (germline): MDHEN, SYDVKM. The CDR3 consists of 16 residues. The CDR3 region is CASSPGTEPSNYGYTF. CDR3 DNA sequence: TGTGCCAGCAGTCCCGGGACAGAACCTTCTAACTATGGCTACACCTTC.

The gene calls are TRBV6-1 and TRBJ1-2; no definite D call. This CDR3 has 14 amino acids. Trimming pared 6 bases from V and 2 bases from J, leaving 13 bases between. From germline, CDR1 is MNHNS and CDR2 SASEGT. CDR3 in DNA: TGTGCCAGCAGGGATCCTGGCGGGAACTATGGCTACACCTTC. It specifies CASRDPGGNYGYTF.

This clonotype has a count of ten or more. The chain employs TRBV27 and TRBJ2-5, with D uncertain. Trimming shortened V by 8 bases and J by 5 bases, and 9 bases separated the two germline ends. Per germline, CDR1 MNHEY and CDR2 SMNVEV (reference sequence). CDR3 size: 11 residues. CDR3 loop: CASRVGETQYF. For the CDR3, the DNA is TGTGCCAGCCGGGTAGGCGAGACCCAGTACTTC.

This clonotype was detected ten times or more. The chain recombines TRBV15 with TRBJ1-6, with 7 bases identical to TRBD1. CDR3 length: 15 residues. Per the germline V gene, CDR1 is LNHNV and CDR2 is YYDKDF (reference sequence). V was clipped by 3 bases and J by 7 bases; unmatched bases: 6. In DNA form, the CDR3 reads TGTGCCACCAGCAGTGAACAGGGGAGGAATTCACCCCTCCACTTT. Protein product: CATSSEQGRNSPLHF.

This clonotype was seen many times. The chain couples TRBV6-1 to TRBJ2-7; TRBD2 aligns across 7 bases. There are 15 residues in the CDR3. Germline V gene lookup returns CDR1 MNHNS and CDR2 SASEGT. V shed 7 bases and J 6 bases; nucleotides not matched to a gene: 15. The CDR3 here is CASILRPGGGREQYF. The CDR3 DNA sequence: TGTGCCAGCATCTTACGGCCTGGGGGAGGGCGCGAGCAGTACTTC.

The chain links TRBV28 to TRBJ2-7; D gene ambiguous. This CDR3 is 14 amino acids long. Germline V CDR1 and CDR2: MDHEN, SYDVKM. Trimming cost V 5 bases and J 2 bases, with 13 bases left between them. In DNA form, the CDR3 reads TGTGCCAGCAGTGTAAGGAACCTTCCCTACGAGCAGTACTTC. It is translated as CASSVRNLPYEQYF.

The CDR3: CASSGPGTANQPQHF. In DNA, the CDR3 is TGTGCCAGCAGCGGGCCCGGGACAGCTAATCAGCCCCAGCATTTT. The chain has TRBV9 and TRBJ1-5, with 7 bases matching TRBD1. The CDR3 consists of 15 residues. From germline, CDR1 is SGDLS and CDR2 YYNGEE. V lost 3 bases to trimming and J lost 4 bases; unmatched junction nucleotides: 7.

This clonotype was detected many times. The rearrangement joins TRBV3-1 to TRBJ1-6, with D uncertain. Germline V gives CDR1 LGHDT, CDR2 YNNKEL (reference sequence). CDR3 length equals 13 residues. V lost 2 bases and J lost 8, with 7 bases in between. The CDR3, as DNA: TGTGCCAGCAGCCAAACCGGGGATTCACCCCTCCACTTT. Translation: CASSQTGDSPLHF.

V usage is TRBV4-2 and J usage is TRBJ2-3, with TRBD2 matching over 14 bases. This CDR3 is built from 18 residues. CDR1 is LGHNA and CDR2 is YNFKEQ in the germline V gene. The V gene end was trimmed by 5 bases and the J gene end by 4 bases; junction bases not matched to a gene: 11. The CDR3 coding sequence is TGTGCCAGCAGCGGCGGGACTAGCGGGGGCACCGCGTCAGATACGCAGTATTTT. As protein: CASSGGTSGGTASDTQYF.

At least ten counts were recorded for this clonotype. The rearrangement links TRBV12-3 or TRBV12-4 to TRBJ1-1; possible D gene TRBD1, 5 bases. V shed 7 bases and J shed 0 bases, with 18 bases lying between them. The CDR3 totals 16 residues. The CDR3 DNA sequence: TGTGCCAGCACCTTGGGGGGACGTAAAATGAACACTGAAGCTTTCTTT. Translation: CASTLGGRKMNTEAFF.

The chain has TRBV6-2 or TRBV6-3 and TRBJ2-6; no clear D gene. V was trimmed by 2 bases and J by 1 base, leaving 18 bases between them. Germline loops: CDR1 MNHEY, CDR2 SVGEGT. The CDR3 extends over 19 amino acids. CDR3 nucleotide sequence: TGTGCCAGCAGTTACGGTAGACTTGCCGGGCCTTCTGGGGCCAACGTCCTGACTTTC. This translates into CASSYGRLAGPSGANVLTF.

This clonotype occurred many times. This sequence joins TRBV12-3 or TRBV12-4 and TRBJ1-3; D not certain. The V end lost 7 bases, the J end lost 0 bases, and 10 bases lay between the germline ends. The CDR3 is 14 amino acids. CDR3 nucleotides: TGTGCCAGCAACCCACATAGCTCTGGAAACACCATATATTTT. The encoded protein is CASNPHSSGNTIYF.

This chain links TRBV24-1 with TRBJ1-1, with D possibly TRBD1 on 5 matching bases. The CDR3 is 12 residues long. V lost 4 bases and J lost 5, with 7 bases in between. Germline CDR1 is KGHDR and CDR2 is SFDVKD. The CDR3 is CATSDQGTEAFF. CDR3 nucleotide sequence: TGTGCCACCAGTGACCAGGGTACTGAAGCTTTCTTT.

There are a few counts of this clonotype. The chain uses TRBV27 and TRBJ1-5; D ambiguous. The germline CDR1 and CDR2 sequences are MNHEY and SMNVEV (reference sequence). V dropped 0 bases and J dropped 1 base, with 13 bases sitting between them. CDR3 size: 17 residues. CDR3 bases: TGTGCCAGCAGTTTATCGAGGGCGGATGGGAGCAATCAGCCCCAGCATTTT. It codes for CASSLSRADGSNQPQHF.

This clonotype came up many times. The chain uses TRBV27 and TRBJ1-5; 9 nucleotides agree with TRBD1. There are 15 residues in the CDR3. V trimming: 6 bases; J trimming: 0 bases; junction bases outside the gene matches: 3. From germline, CDR1 is MNHEY and CDR2 SMNVEV (reference sequence). CDR3 in amino acids: CASSRQGDSNQPQHF. The CDR3 DNA sequence: TGTGCCAGCAGCAGACAGGGGGATAGCAATCAGCCCCAGCATTTT.

Many counts were recorded for this clonotype. J is TRBJ2-7 and V is TRBV12-3 or TRBV12-4; D possibly corresponds to TRBD1 (5 bases). The CDR3 covers 13 residues. The V and J ends lost 4 bases and 3 bases respectively, with 10 bases between them. CDR3 sequence: CASSWGRYYEQYF. In DNA, the CDR3 is TGTGCCAGCAGTTGGGGCAGATACTACGAGCAGTACTTC.

The chain has TRBV7-2 and TRBJ2-5; 13 bases agree with TRBD2. Germline CDR1 reads SGHTA; CDR2 reads FQGNSA. Losses at the gene ends were 5 bases for V and 3 bases for J; bases not matched to a gene: 6. The CDR3 covers 16 residues. CDR3 DNA sequence: TGTGCCAGCAGCCCACCGGGACTAGCGGGGAAAGAGACCCAGTACTTC. Protein sequence: CASSPPGLAGKETQYF.

The rearrangement links TRBV6-7 to TRBJ1-2, with a possible D match to TRBD1 (5 bases). TRBV6-7 is an ORF for which the function is uncertain. This CDR3 spans 15 amino acids. The germline V and J ends were trimmed by 7 bases and 5 bases, with 20 bases remaining between them. CDR3: CASIHRGSAWYGYTF. The DNA for the CDR3 is TGTGCCAGCATCCACCGGGGGTCTGCTTGGTATGGCTACACCTTC.

This clonotype was seen many times. The gene calls are TRBV6-5 and TRBJ2-2; no clear D. Germline CDR1 MNHEY, CDR2 SVGAGI. The CDR3 has 14 residues. The germline V and J ends were trimmed by 10 bases and 0 bases, with 12 bases remaining between them. As DNA, the CDR3 is TGTGCCACCTCCGGTGGGACGAACACCGGGGAGCTGTTTTTT. Its protein is CATSGGTNTGELFF.

This clonotype appeared many times. This chain connects TRBV30 to TRBJ1-1; D unclear. The V and J ends lost 5 bases and 5 bases respectively, with 15 bases between them. The CDR3 has 13 amino acids. Germline V gives CDR1 GTSNPN, CDR2 SVGIG (reference sequence). The CDR3 sequence: CAWGVGGRTEAFF. The CDR3 DNA reads TGTGCCTGGGGGGTAGGCGGTAGGACTGAAGCTTTCTTT.

J is TRBJ2-2 and V is TRBV20-1; TRBD1 matches at 9 bases. V shed 6 bases, J shed 4 bases, and the junction held 9 bases outside the gene matches. From germline, CDR1 is DFQATT and CDR2 SNEGSKA (reference sequence). The CDR3 has 15 amino acids. The CDR3 reads CSAEGTGKGTGELFF. The CDR3 DNA is TGCAGTGCCGAAGGGACAGGGAAGGGCACCGGGGAGCTGTTTTTT.

This clonotype was seen repeatedly, ten times or more. The rearrangement links TRBV15 to TRBJ2-5; possible D gene TRBD2, 6 bases. The CDR3 loop spans 15 amino acids. Per the germline V gene, CDR1 is LNHNV and CDR2 is YYDKDF (reference sequence). V shed 3 bases and J shed 5 bases, with 16 bases lying between them. The CDR3 coding sequence is TGTGCCACCAGCAGGACTAGGGCTGAGTTGGAGACCCAGTACTTC. It yields the protein CATSRTRAELETQYF.

The chain carries TRBV12-3 or TRBV12-4 and TRBJ1-6; D not certain. This CDR3 region has 12 residues. V was shortened by 7 bases and J by 9 bases, with 10 bases between the two germline ends. CDR3 sequence (DNA): TGTGCCAGCACACTGGGAAGTTCACCCCTCCACTTT. It encodes CASTLGSSPLHF.

This clonotype has at least ten counts. This chain links TRBV19 with TRBJ1-6; 8 bases map to TRBD1. This CDR3 is 18 amino acids long. Germline V gene lookup returns CDR1 LNHDA and CDR2 SQIVND (reference sequence). V was clipped by 5 bases and J by 0 bases; unmatched bases: 9. DNA for the CDR3: TGTGCCAGTAGTTGGACCGGGACAGGCAGCTCCTATAATTCACCCCTCCACTTT. Translation: CASSWTGTGSSYNSPLHF.

CDR3 coding DNA: TGTGCCAGCAGAGCTCCGGGACCGTATAATTCACCCCTCCACTTT. The encoded protein is CASRAPGPYNSPLHF. The chain links TRBV6-1 to TRBJ1-6, with a possible D match to TRBD1 (5 bases). The ends were cut back, 6 bases at V and 4 bases at J, with 13 bases in the middle. Germline CDR1 is MNHNS and CDR2 is SASEGT. The CDR3 runs 15 residues.

This clonotype was recorded many times. The gene calls are TRBV2 and TRBJ1-1; 8 bases are shared with TRBD1. The trim removed 7 bases at V and 3 bases at J, leaving 4 bases unmatched. The CDR3 loop spans 13 amino acids. Germline CDR1 and CDR2: SNHLY and FYNNEI. CDR3 protein: CASKDRDYTEAFF. The CDR3 bases are TGTGCCAGCAAGGACAGGGACTACACTGAAGCTTTCTTT. Supplemented by reference TRBV2 and TRBJ1-1, the full variable domain reads EPEVTQTPSHQVTQMGQEVILRCVPISNHLYFYWYRQILGQKVEFLVSFYNNEISEKSEIFDDQFSVERPDGSNFTLKIRSTKLEDSAMYFCASKDRDYTEAFFGQGTRLTVV.

This clonotype was found many times. The rearrangement links TRBV12-3 or TRBV12-4 to TRBJ1-1; D not certain. CDR3 length: 14 residues. Trimming stripped 5 bases from V and 3 bases from J, with 13 bases between. In DNA form, the CDR3 reads TGTGCCAGCAGTAACCCAGGCAAGGACACTGAAGCTTTCTTT. This codes for CASSNPGKDTEAFF.